These 4 T cell receptor beta chains share one sample of origin, sequenced in a study of shared clonotypes between healthy human individuals. Data came from immunoSEQ multiplex PCR; TCRdb stores just in-frame clones and leaves some out. The sample lists roughly 2,000,000 clones, just under 95% seen once, with more than 0.9% in the top ten. CD8 cells regarded as naive lacked CD45RO, were positively chosen for CCR7, and omitted terminally differentiated effector memory CD45RA+ cells. The specimen was naive CD8+ T cells sorted from blood. The receptors originated from a man aged 18 to 30 in good health.

This clone was recorded once. The chain uses TRBV19 and TRBJ1-2, with a possible D match to TRBD1 (6 bases). The V and J ends lost 5 bases and 8 bases respectively, with 18 bases between them. CDR1 LNHDA and CDR2 SQIVND come from the germline V gene (reference sequence). There are 14 residues in the CDR3. The chain's CDR3 is CASSAPDSAEGYTF. As DNA, the CDR3 is TGTGCCAGTAGTGCTCCGGACAGTGCAGAAGGCTACACCTTC. The full variable domain, completed using reference TRBV19 and TRBJ1-2, is DGGITQSPKYLFRKEGQNVTLSCEQNLNHDAMYWYRQDPGQGLRLIYYSQIVNDFQKGDIAEGYSVSREKKESFPLTVTSAQKNPTAFYLCASSAPDSAEGYTFGSGTRLTVV.

This clone was seen a few times. The chain uses TRBV2 and TRBJ2-1, with TRBD2 matching 11 bases. Germline-derived CDR1 and CDR2 are SNHLY and FYNNEI. This CDR3 is 18 amino acids long. After removal of 1 base from V and 6 bases from J, the junction contained 11 bases not matched to a gene. In nucleotides, the CDR3 is TGTGCCAGCAGTGAAGAATCCCGACTAGCGGGGTGGTCCAATGAGCAGTTCTTC. This gives the protein CASSEESRLAGWSNEQFF. The variable domain in full, with the rest retrieved from reference TRBV2 and TRBJ2-1, is EPEVTQTPSHQVTQMGQEVILRCVPISNHLYFYWYRQILGQKVEFLVSFYNNEISEKSEIFDDQFSVERPDGSNFTLKIRSTKLEDSAMYFCASSEESRLAGWSNEQFFGPGTRLTVL.

The V gene is TRBV7-9, the J gene TRBJ2-1; the D gene is possibly TRBD2 (6 bases). The CDR3 covers 13 residues. Germline V gives CDR1 SEHNR, CDR2 FQNEAQ (reference sequence). The ends were cut back, 5 bases at V and 10 bases at J, with 15 bases in the middle. In DNA form, the CDR3 reads TGTGCCAGCAGCCCGAACCCTACTAGCGAGCAGTTCTTC. It encodes CASSPNPTSEQFF.

The V call is TRBV7-3, the J call TRBJ2-3, with 9 bases identical to TRBD2. Germline CDR1 SGHTA, CDR2 FQGTGA. The CDR3 has 15 residues. Trimming removed 3 bases from V and 0 bases from J; junction bases left unmatched: 1. The CDR3 nucleotides are TGTGCCAGCAGCTTTAGCGGGGGTAGCACAGATACGCAGTATTTT. Its protein product is CASSFSGGSTDTQYF.